A few counts support the clone carrying this TCR beta chain. Unique molecular identifiers tagged the TCRbeta library. TCRdb itself ran the PCR reads through MiXCR, one entry per CDR3 protein. Altogether hundreds of thousands of distinct CDR3 sequences are present, 16% being singletons, with the ten largest covering about 1.1%. In germline, CDR1 is SGHRS, CDR2 YFSETQ. The CDR3 has 15 amino acids. V lost 3 bases to trimming and J lost 0 bases, with 10 bases between them. The sample is drawn from a study of T-cell reconstitution after alpha-beta-depleted transplantation in children. The receptor comes from a human donor who donated a stem cell graft to a child with acute myeloid leukemia. The genes are TRBV5-1 and TRBJ1-3; D ambiguous. The specimen comprised PBMCs from the stem cell graft donor, sampled from the stem cell graft. This CDR3 is CASSSDASSGNTIYF. The CDR3 nucleotides read TGCGCCAGCAGCTCCGACGCCAGCTCTGGAAACACCATATATTTT.